These T cell receptor beta chains were read from a single sample in a study of cytomegalovirus exposure and HLA in healthy donors. Here immunoSEQ multiplex PCR was the method, and the copy in TCRdb shows in-frame clones only, minus some. The sample shows about 120,000 clones, roughly 80% of them seen only once. The sequencing input was PBMCs. These receptors were taken from a female donor in good health and CMV-seropositive. Each CDR3 is given with its conserved first and last residue. The D gene is left open where the match is weak. Not every row has a clone size; where given, it reads once, few, many or a size class.

16 once TRBD2 TRBJ2-3 TRBV5-1 CASSSGTSGLTDTQYF
15 - - TRBJ2-7 TRBV10-3 CAISDPTGSKYEQYF
14 few - TRBJ2-5 TRBV5-1 CASSPRLEQETQYF
18 - TRBD2 TRBJ2-7 TRBV6-1 CASSEERGGPLVFYEQYF
17 - TRBD2 TRBJ2-3 TRBV4-2 CASSQPTSGGETDTQYF
11 few - TRBJ2-1 TRBV29-1 CSVESRNEQFF
16 - TRBD2 TRBJ2-1 TRBV7-9 CASTQFAGGSYNEQFF
14 - - TRBJ1-2 TRBV6-5 CASSNKGQRYGYTF
12 - - TRBJ2-3 TRBV11-1 CASSFGTDTQYF
13 - - TRBJ1-3 TRBV30 CAWKVTGGNTIYF
13 - - TRBJ1-6 TRBV7-2 CASSFQGGSPLHF
13 - - TRBJ2-1 TRBV5-4 CASSLWGPGEQFF
12 - TRBD2 TRBJ2-5 TRBV2 CASTSGQETQYF
14 few - TRBJ1-1 TRBV7-3 CASSPGERSTEAFF
13 - TRBD1 TRBJ1-1 TRBV2 CASNPGQGGEAFF
14 - - TRBJ2-7 TRBV6-5 CASSYSGGPYEQYF
14 few TRBD1 TRBJ1-2 TRBV2 CASSIVQGNYGYTF
15 - TRBD2 TRBJ2-5 TRBV30 CAWTSGLAGVETQYF
11 - - TRBJ2-5 TRBV7-9 CASSSRETQYF
14 - - TRBJ1-1 TRBV18 CASSPPTDRDEAFF
13 few - TRBJ1-6 TRBV7-3 CASSLNPQGPLHF
15 few - TRBJ1-4 TRBV6-5 CASGSTGTRNEKLFF
20 - - TRBJ1-5 TRBV5-1 CASSLRRGRRKLRRYQPQHF
13 - - TRBJ1-1 TRBV23-1 CASSQSGYTEAFF
12 - - TRBJ2-1 TRBV9 CASKGGAGEQFF
13 - - TRBJ2-1 TRBV9 CASSATSRNEQFF
17 - - TRBJ2-5 TRBV10-3 CAISPEKLTGGGETQYF
14 - TRBD1 TRBJ1-5 TRBV29-1 CSVGGQGDNQPQHF
13 - - TRBJ2-5 TRBV7-2 CASSFSGQETQYF
15 once - TRBJ2-7 TRBV6-5 CASSYSGGDSYEQYF
17 - - TRBJ2-3 TRBV19 CASSPGRGFPSTDTQYF
15 - - TRBJ2-1 TRBV19 CASSLTPPALNEQFF
12 - - TRBJ2-7 TRBV29-1 CSGGTWDYEQYF
14 - - TRBJ2-7 TRBV7-9 CSSSLGAHVHEQYF
13 - TRBD1 TRBJ1-2 TRBV6-5 CASSYGSGGGYTF
15 few TRBD1 TRBJ1-1 TRBV29-1 CSVADRGRGNTEAFF
16 - TRBD1 TRBJ2-5 TRBV6-5 CASSYPGTGDEKTQYF
15 - - TRBJ1-1 TRBV5-8 CASSLAPRVRQGRIF
15 - TRBD2 TRBJ2-1 TRBV4-1 CASSRTSGVYNEQFF
15 - TRBD1 TRBJ2-5 TRBV4-1 CASSPGQGARETQYF
14 - TRBD2 TRBJ2-3 TRBV27 CASRGLAGSDTQYF
14 - - TRBJ2-2 TRBV4-2 CASSQELEGWELFF
12 - - TRBJ1-1 TRBV29-1 CSVDTLNTEAFF
15 - TRBD1 TRBJ1-3 TRBV18 CASSTTQGSGNTIYF
13 - - TRBJ2-2 TRBV7-2 CASSLIPGGELFF
13 - TRBD1 TRBJ1-4 TRBV5-6 CASNRGQGEKLFF
13 - - TRBJ2-5 TRBV2 CASSVDSQETQYF
13 few - TRBJ1-2 TRBV7-9 CASSFQDYYGYTF
14 - - TRBJ1-5 TRBV19 CASSRGGGNQPQHF
14 - - TRBJ1-1 TRBV7-2 CASSFSGGESEAFF